The source of this T cell receptor (beta chain) is a study of T cells after yellow fever vaccination. For the study at large: Each low-cell-number fraction was prepared by means of SMART-Seq v4 Ultra Low Input.

Study outcomes and limitations: Of the clonotypes, a small share occurred in both CD4 and CD8 compartments.

On this clonotype: Its antigen remains unidentified.

Researchers made TCR cDNA using 5'RACE template switching, and this step added a universal primer site and UMIs. TCRdb processed the 5' RACE reads anew with MiXCR; each CDR3 protein has one entry. The repertoire includes 350,000 to 450,000 distinct CDR3 sequences, around a sixth of them detected once, and over 15% sits in the top ten. Trimming cost V 4 bases and J 5 bases; bases outside gene matches: 8. The CDR3 has 16 residues. Germline lookup yields CDR1 SGHVS and CDR2 FNYEAQ. This sequence was found in a man between 18 and 35 years old who received the YFV17D yellow fever vaccine. The rearrangement joins TRBV7-6 to TRBJ2-5; TRBD2 matches at 12 bases. Specimen: PBMCs, collected before the yellow fever booster vaccination. In nucleotides, the CDR3 is TGTGCCAGCAGCTCAACGGGACTAGCGGGTTTGGAGACCCAGTACTTC. As protein: CASSSTGLAGLETQYF.